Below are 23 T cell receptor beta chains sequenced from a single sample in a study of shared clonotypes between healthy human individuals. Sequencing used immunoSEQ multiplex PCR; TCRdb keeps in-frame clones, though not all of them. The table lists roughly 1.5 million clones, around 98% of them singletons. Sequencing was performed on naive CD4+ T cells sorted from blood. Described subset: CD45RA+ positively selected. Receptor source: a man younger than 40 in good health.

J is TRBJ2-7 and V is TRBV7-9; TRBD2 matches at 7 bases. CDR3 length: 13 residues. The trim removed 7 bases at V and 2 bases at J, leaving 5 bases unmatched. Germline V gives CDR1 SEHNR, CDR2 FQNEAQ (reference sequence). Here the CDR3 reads CASNGLDAYEQYF. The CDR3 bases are TGTGCCAGCAACGGACTAGACGCCTACGAGCAGTACTTC.

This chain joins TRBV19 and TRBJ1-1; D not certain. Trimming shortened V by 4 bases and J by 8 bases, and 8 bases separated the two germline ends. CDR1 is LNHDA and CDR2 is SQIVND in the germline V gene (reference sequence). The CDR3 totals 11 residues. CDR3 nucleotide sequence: TGTGCCAGTAGTAACACCGGCGAAGCTTTCTTT. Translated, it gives CASSNTGEAFF.

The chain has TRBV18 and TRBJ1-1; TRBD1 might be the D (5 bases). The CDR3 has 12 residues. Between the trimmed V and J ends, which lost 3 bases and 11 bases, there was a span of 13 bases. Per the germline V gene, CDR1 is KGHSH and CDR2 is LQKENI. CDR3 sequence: CASSPGPPNAFF. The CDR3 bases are TGTGCCAGCTCACCGGGGCCGCCGAACGCTTTCTTT.

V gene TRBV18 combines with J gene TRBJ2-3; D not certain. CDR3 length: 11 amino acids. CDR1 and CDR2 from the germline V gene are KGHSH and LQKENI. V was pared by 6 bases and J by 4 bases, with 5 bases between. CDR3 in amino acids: CASSFADTQYF. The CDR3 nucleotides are TGTGCCAGCTCTTTCGCAGATACGCAGTATTTT. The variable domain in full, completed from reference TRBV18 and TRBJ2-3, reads NAGVMQNPRHLVRRRGQEARLRCSPMKGHSHVYWYRQLPEEGLKFMVYLQKENIIDESGMPKERFSAEFPKEGPSILRIQQVVRGDSAAYFCASSFADTQYFGPGTRLTVL.

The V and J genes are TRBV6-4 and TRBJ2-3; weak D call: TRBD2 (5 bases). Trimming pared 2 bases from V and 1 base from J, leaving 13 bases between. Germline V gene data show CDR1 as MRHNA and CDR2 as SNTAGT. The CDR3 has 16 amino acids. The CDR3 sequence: CASSDPGISGTDTQYF. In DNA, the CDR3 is TGTGCCAGCAGTGACCCCGGGATTAGCGGCACAGATACGCAGTATTTT.

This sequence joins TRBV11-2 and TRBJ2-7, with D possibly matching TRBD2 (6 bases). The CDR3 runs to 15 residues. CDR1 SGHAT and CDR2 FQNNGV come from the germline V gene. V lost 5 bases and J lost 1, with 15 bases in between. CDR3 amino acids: CASSLGLFTSYEQYF. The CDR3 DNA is TGTGCCAGCAGCCTCGGACTATTCACGTCCTACGAGCAGTACTTC.

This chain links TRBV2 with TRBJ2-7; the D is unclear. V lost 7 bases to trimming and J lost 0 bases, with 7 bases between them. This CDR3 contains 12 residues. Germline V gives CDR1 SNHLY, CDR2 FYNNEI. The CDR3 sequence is CASNAFSYEQYF. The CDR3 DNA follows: TGTGCCAGCAATGCCTTCTCCTACGAGCAGTACTTC. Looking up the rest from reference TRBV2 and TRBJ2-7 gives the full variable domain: EPEVTQTPSHQVTQMGQEVILRCVPISNHLYFYWYRQILGQKVEFLVSFYNNEISEKSEIFDDQFSVERPDGSNFTLKIRSTKLEDSAMYFCASNAFSYEQYFGPGTRLTVT.

The CDR3 is CASSPQGAQGGAFF. The DNA of the CDR3 is TGTGCCAGCTCACCACAGGGGGCGCAAGGTGGAGCTTTCTTT. This chain connects TRBV18 to TRBJ1-1, with 7 bases identical to TRBD1. Germline V gives CDR1 KGHSH, CDR2 LQKENI. The V and J ends lost 1 base and 10 bases, in that order; junction bases with no gene match: 9. This CDR3 spans 14 amino acids.

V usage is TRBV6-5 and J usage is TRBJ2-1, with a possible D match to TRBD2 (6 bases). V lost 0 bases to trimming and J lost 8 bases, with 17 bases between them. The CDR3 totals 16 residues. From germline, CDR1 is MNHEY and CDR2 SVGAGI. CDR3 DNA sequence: TGTGCCAGCAGTTACTCGTGGGCTAGCGAGTTTGATGAGCAGTTCTTC. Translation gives CASSYSWASEFDEQFF.

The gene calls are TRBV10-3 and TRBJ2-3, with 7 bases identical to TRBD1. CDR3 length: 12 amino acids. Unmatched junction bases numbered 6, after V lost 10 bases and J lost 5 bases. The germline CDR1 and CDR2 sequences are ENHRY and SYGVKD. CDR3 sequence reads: CATTGVLDTQYF. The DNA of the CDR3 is TGTGCCACCACAGGGGTGTTAGATACGCAGTATTTT.

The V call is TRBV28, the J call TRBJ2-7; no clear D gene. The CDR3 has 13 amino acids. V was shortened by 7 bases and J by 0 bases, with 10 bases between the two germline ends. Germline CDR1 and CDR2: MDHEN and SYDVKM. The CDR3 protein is CASNEVNSYEQYF. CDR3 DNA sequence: TGTGCCAGCAATGAGGTAAACTCCTACGAGCAGTACTTC.

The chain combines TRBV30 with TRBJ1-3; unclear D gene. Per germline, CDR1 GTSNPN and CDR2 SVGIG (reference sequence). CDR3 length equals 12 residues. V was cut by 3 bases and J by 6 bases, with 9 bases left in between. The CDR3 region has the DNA TGTGCCTGGAGCGGCCCGGCAAACACCATATATTTT. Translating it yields CAWSGPANTIYF.

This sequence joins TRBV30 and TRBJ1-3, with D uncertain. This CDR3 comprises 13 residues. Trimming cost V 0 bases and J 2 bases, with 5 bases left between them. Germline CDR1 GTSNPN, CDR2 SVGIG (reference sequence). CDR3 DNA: TGTGCCTGGAGTGTACTAGCTGGAAACACCATATATTTT. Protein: CAWSVLAGNTIYF.

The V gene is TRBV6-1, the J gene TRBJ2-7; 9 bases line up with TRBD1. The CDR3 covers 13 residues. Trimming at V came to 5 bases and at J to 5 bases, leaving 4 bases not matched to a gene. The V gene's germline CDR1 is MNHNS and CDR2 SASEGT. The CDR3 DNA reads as TGTGCCAGCAGTCCCCGGGACAGGGACGAGCAGTACTTC. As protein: CASSPRDRDEQYF.

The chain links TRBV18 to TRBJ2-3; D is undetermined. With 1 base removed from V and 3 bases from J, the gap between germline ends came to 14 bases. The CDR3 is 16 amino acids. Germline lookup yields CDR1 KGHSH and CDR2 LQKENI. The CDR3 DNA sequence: TGTGCCAGCTCACCACTTGGTGGCCACCCTACAGATACGCAGTATTTT. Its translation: CASSPLGGHPTDTQYF.

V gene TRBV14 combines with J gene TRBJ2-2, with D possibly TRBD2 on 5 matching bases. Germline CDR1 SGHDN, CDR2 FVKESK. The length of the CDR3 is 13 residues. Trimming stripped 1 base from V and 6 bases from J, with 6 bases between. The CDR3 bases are TGTGCCAGCAGCCAAGCGAGGGCCGGGGAGCTGTTTTTT. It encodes CASSQARAGELFF.

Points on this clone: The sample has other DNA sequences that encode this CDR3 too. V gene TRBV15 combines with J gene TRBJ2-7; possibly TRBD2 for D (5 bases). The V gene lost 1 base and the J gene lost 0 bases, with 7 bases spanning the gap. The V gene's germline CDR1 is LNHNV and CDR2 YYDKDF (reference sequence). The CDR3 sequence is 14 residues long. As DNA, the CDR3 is TGTGCCACCAGCAGAGGGGGAGACTCCTACGAGCAGTACTTC. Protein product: CATSRGGDSYEQYF.

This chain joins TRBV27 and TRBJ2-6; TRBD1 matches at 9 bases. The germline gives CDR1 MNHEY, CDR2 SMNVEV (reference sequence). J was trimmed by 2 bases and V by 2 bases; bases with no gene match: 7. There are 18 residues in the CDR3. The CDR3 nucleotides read TGTGCCAGCAGTTTAAGGACAGGGGCAGGGGCTGGGGCCAACGTCCTGACTTTC. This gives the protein CASSLRTGAGAGANVLTF. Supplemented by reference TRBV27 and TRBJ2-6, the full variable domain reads EAQVTQNPRYLITVTGKKLTVTCSQNMNHEYMSWYRQDPGLGLRQIYYSMNVEVTDKGDVPEGYKVSRKEKRNFPLILESPSPNQTSLYFCASSLRTGAGAGANVLTFGAGSRLTVL.

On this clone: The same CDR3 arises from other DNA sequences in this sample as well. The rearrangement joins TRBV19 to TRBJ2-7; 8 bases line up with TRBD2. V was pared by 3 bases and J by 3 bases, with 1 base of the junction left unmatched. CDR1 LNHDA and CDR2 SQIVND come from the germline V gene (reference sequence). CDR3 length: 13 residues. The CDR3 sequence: CASSILAGYEQYF. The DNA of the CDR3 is TGTGCCAGTAGTATTCTAGCGGGCTACGAGCAGTACTTC. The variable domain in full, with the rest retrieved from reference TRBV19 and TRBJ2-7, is DGGITQSPKYLFRKEGQNVTLSCEQNLNHDAMYWYRQDPGQGLRLIYYSQIVNDFQKGDIAEGYSVSREKKESFPLTVTSAQKNPTAFYLCASSILAGYEQYFGPGTRLTVT.

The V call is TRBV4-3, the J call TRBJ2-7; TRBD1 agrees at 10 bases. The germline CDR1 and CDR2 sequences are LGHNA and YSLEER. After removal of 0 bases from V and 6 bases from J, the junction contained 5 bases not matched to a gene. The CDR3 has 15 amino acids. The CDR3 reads CASSQEGQGVSEQYF. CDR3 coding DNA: TGCGCCAGCAGCCAAGAAGGACAGGGGGTTTCCGAGCAGTACTTC.

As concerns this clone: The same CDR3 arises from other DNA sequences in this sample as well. CDR3 protein: CASSYSASSYEQYF. CDR3 DNA: TGTGCCAGCAGTTACTCGGCCAGTTCCTACGAGCAGTACTTC. V gene TRBV6-5 combines with J gene TRBJ2-7; no definite D call. The CDR3 covers 14 residues. CDR1 and CDR2 from the germline V gene are MNHEY and SVGAGI. V was shortened by 0 bases and J by 1 base, with 7 bases between the two germline ends.

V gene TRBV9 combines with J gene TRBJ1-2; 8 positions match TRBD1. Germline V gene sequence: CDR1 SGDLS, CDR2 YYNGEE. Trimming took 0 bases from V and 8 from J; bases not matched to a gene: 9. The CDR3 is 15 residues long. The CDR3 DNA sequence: TGTGCCAGCAGCGTAGGTATACAGGGGGGTAAAGGCTACACCTTC. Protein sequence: CASSVGIQGGKGYTF. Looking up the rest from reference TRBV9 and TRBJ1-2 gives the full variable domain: DSGVTQTPKHLITATGQRVTLRCSPRSGDLSVYWYQQSLDQGLQFLIQYYNGEERAKGNILERFSAQQFPDLHSELNLSSLELGDSALYFCASSVGIQGGKGYTFGSGTRLTVV.

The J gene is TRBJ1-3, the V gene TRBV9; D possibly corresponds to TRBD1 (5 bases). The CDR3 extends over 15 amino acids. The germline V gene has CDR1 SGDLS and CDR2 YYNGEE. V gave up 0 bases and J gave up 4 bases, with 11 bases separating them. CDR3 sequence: CASSVGGKGGNTIYF. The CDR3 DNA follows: TGTGCCAGCAGCGTAGGGGGGAAAGGCGGAAACACCATATATTTT.